Listed below are T cell receptor beta chains from one sample, sequenced in a study of metastatic and nonmetastatic thyroid tumors. TCRdb reassembled clones from the PCR reads with MiXCR. The data hold about 15,000 clones, with roughly 24% observed a single time. The specimen was tumor tissue. The source of these receptors is a female donor with papillary thyroid cancer or a benign thyroid nodule (not recorded which). Some clones in this sample may be carry-over from other donors' samples. The CDR3 runs from the conserved cysteine through the conserved F or W. D genes are given only for firm matches. Clone size is not always given. Where it is, it says once, few, many or a class for expanded clones.

J: TRBJ2-7
size: medium-sized
D: TRBD2
V: TRBV20-1
CDR3: CSARGTSGSYEQYF
DNA: TGCAGTGCTAGAGGGACTAGCGGCTCCTACGAGCAGTACTTC

J: TRBJ1-1
size: medium-sized
D: -
V: TRBV6-1
CDR3: CASSSVRRNTEAFF
DNA: TGTGCCAGCAGTTCGGTAAGACGGAACACTGAAGCTTTCTTT

J: TRBJ2-7
size: many
D: TRBD2
V: TRBV14
CDR3: CASSRHLGGRAGEQYF
DNA: TGTGCCAGCAGCCGCCATCTAGGCGGGAGGGCCGGCGAGCAGTACTTC

J: TRBJ2-1
size: many
D: TRBD2
V: TRBV4-1
CDR3: CASSQEPAGALLGDNEQFF
DNA: TGCGCCAGCAGCCAAGAGCCAGCGGGAGCCCTCTTAGGAGACAATGAGCAGTTCTTC

J: TRBJ2-7
size: medium-sized
D: -
V: TRBV2
CDR3: CASSEAHPKSASRYEQYF
DNA: TGTGCCAGCAGTGAAGCGCATCCGAAAAGCGCGAGCCGCTACGAGCAGTACTTC

J: TRBJ1-1
size: few
D: -
V: TRBV28
CDR3: CASSLLQTNTEAFF
DNA: TGTGCCAGCAGTTTGCTACAGACGAACACTGAAGCTTTCTTT

J: TRBJ2-7
size: -
D: TRBD1
V: TRBV20-1
CDR3: CSAHTGQVLYEQYF
DNA: TGCAGTGCTCATACGGGACAGGTACTCTACGAGCAGTACTTC

J: TRBJ2-5
size: -
D: TRBD2
V: TRBV28
CDR3: CASITPGCGLSGSAKTQYF
DNA: TGTGCCAGCATTACACCCGGGTGCGGTCTGAGCGGGAGTGCGAAGACCCAGTACTTC

J: TRBJ2-2
size: few
D: -
V: TRBV15
CDR3: CATSRYTGSTGELFF
DNA: TGTGCCACCAGCAGATATACAGGGTCCACCGGGGAGCTGTTTTTT

J: TRBJ2-7
size: -
D: -
V: TRBV11-2
CDR3: CASSLDQGSGVLIPYEQYF
DNA: TGTGCCAGCAGCTTAGATCAAGGGTCGGGGGTGTTAATACCCTACGAGCAGTACTTC

J: TRBJ2-7
size: -
D: TRBD2
V: TRBV20-1
CDR3: CSSRFPSGRAGLGEQYF
DNA: TGCAGTTCCAGATTCCCTAGCGGGAGGGCCGGACTGGGCGAGCAGTACTTC